This TCR beta chain was obtained from a study of T-cell memory formation after mild COVID-19. Study-wide findings and caveats: Memory sampled before infection contained some responding clones, suggesting cross-reactive memory joined.

TCRdb called the 5' RACE reads again in MiXCR, with one record for every CDR3 protein. The data hold 300,000 to 350,000 distinct CDR3 sequences, with roughly 13% observed a single time. To note about this clonotype: Antigen specificity is unknown.

The origin of this receptor is a man younger than 35 who had mild COVID-19 (a few samples of this study predate the infection). Cell type and time point are not known. Sequencing was carried out using PBMCs or a T cell subset sorted from them (not recorded which).

The CDR3 sequence: CASSYQAGRETQYF. The DNA of the CDR3 is TGTGCCAGCAGCTATCAGGCGGGAAGGGAGACCCAGTACTTC. The V gene is TRBV7-2, the J gene TRBJ2-5, with D possibly TRBD2 on 6 matching bases. V was clipped by 4 bases and J by 5 bases, with 14 bases between them. The CDR3 spans 14 residues. Germline V lookup: CDR1 SGHTA, CDR2 FQGNSA.